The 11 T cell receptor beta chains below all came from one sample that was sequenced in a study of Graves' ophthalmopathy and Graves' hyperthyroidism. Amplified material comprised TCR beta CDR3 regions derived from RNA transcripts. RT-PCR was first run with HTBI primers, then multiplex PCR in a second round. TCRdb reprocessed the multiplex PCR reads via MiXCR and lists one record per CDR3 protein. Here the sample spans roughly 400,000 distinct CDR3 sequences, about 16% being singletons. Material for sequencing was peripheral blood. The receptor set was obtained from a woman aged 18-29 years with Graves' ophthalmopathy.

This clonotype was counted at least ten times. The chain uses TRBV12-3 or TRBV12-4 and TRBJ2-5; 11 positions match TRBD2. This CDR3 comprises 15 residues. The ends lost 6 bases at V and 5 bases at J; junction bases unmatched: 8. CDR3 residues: CASRALAGGWETQYF. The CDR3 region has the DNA TGTGCCAGCAGGGCCCTAGCGGGAGGCTGGGAGACCCAGTACTTC.

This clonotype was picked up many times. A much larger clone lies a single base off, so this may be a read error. The CDR3 spells CSAAPGTSGRYEQYF. CDR3 in DNA: TGCAGTGCCGCGCCGGGGACTAGCGGGAGATACGAGCAGTACTTC. The chain couples TRBV20-1 to TRBJ2-7; 14 bases fit TRBD2. The length of the CDR3 is 15 residues. V dropped 6 bases and J dropped 4; count of bases not matched to a gene: 8. CDR1 DFQATT and CDR2 SNEGSKA come from the germline V gene (reference sequence).

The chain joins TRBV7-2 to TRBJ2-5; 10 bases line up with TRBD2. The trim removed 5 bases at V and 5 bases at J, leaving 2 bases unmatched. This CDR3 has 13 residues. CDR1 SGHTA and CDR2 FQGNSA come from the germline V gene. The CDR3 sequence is CASSHSGRETQYF. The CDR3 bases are TGTGCCAGCAGCCATAGCGGGAGGGAGACCCAGTACTTC.

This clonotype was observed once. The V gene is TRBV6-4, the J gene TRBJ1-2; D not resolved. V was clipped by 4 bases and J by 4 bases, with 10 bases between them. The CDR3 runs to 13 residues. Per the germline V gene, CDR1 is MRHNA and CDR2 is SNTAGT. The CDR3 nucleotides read TGTGCCAGCAGTGGCACAGACGGCTATGGCTACACCTTC. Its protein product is CASSGTDGYGYTF.

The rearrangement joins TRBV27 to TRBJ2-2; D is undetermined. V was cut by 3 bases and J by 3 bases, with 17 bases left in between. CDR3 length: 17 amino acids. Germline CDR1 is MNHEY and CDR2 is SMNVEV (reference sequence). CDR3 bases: TGTGCCAGCAGTTTCTCCGTCTTAGAGGCGGACACCGGGGAGCTGTTTTTT. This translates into CASSFSVLEADTGELFF.

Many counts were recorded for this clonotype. CDR3 loop: CASSERGTAPAGELFF. The CDR3 coding sequence is TGTGCCAGCAGTGAAAGGGGAACGGCCCCAGCCGGGGAGCTGTTTTTT. The chain employs TRBV25-1 and TRBJ2-2; D possibly corresponds to TRBD1 (5 bases). From germline, CDR1 is MGHDK and CDR2 SYGVNS. V was clipped by 2 bases and J by 6 bases, with 16 bases between them. CDR3 length equals 16 residues.

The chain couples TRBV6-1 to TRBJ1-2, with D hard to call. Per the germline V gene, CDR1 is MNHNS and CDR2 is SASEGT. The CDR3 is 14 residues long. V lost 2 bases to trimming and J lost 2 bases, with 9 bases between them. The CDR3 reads CASSEWQDNYGYTF. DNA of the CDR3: TGTGCCAGCAGTGAATGGCAGGACAACTATGGCTACACCTTC.

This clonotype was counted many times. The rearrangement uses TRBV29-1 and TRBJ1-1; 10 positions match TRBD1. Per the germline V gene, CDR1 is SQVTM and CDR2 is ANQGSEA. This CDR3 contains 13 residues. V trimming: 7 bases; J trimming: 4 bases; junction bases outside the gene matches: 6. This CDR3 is CSATGQGSTEAFF. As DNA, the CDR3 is TGCAGCGCCACGGGACAGGGGAGCACTGAAGCTTTCTTT.

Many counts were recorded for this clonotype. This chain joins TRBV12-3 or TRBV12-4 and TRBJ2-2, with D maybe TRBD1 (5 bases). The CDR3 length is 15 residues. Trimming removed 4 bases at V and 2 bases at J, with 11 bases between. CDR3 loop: CASSSRQSNTGELFF. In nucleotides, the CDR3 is TGTGCCAGCAGTTCCCGACAGAGTAACACCGGGGAGCTGTTTTTT.

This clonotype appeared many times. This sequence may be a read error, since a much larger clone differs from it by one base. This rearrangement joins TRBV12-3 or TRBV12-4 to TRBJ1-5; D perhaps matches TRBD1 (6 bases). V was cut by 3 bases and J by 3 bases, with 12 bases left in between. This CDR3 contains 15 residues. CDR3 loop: CASSFGGRVNQPQHF. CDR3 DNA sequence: TGTGCCAGCAGTTTCGGGGGCAGGGTCAATCAGCCCCAGCATTTT.

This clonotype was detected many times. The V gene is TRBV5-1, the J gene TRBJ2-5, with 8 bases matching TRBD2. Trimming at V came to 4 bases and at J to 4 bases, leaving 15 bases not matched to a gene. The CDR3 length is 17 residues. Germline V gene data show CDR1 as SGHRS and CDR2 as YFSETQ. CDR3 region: CASSPQGSGSQGETQYF. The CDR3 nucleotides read TGCGCCAGCAGCCCCCAGGGGAGCGGGAGTCAGGGAGAGACCCAGTACTTC.